This T cell receptor beta chain was found in a study of blood T cell repertoires in COVID-19. The CDR3 has 12 residues. Deletions cut 11 bases from V and 5 bases from J, with 12 bases between. Germline V gene data show CDR1 as MNHEY and CDR2 as SMNVEV (reference sequence). Only in-frame clones appear in the TCRdb table, and some are missing; sequencing was by immunoSEQ multiplex PCR. The sample yields 130,000 to 150,000 clones, roughly nine tenths seen once. The sample taken for sequencing was PBMCs or T cells enriched from blood (not recorded which). This TCR was recovered from a middle-aged woman who had been exposed to COVID-19. The chain joins TRBV27 to TRBJ2-2, with a possible D match to TRBD1 (6 bases). DNA for the CDR3: TGTGCCGGAAAGGGGGATACCGGGGAGCTGTTTTTT. Translating gives CAGKGDTGELFF.